The 8 T cell receptor beta chains below all came from one sample that was sequenced in a study of long-term antiretroviral therapy in people with HIV. Sequencing relied on immunoSEQ assay v3.0, run at survey level. Here immunoSEQ multiplex PCR was the method, and the copy in TCRdb shows in-frame clones only, minus some. The sample holds around 20,000 clones; roughly 80% are singletons and the top ten take about 6%. Sequenced material: unsorted PBMCs, taken 0.2 years after starting antiretroviral therapy. These receptors were collected from a woman aged 30 to 39 with HIV.

The rearrangement joins TRBV7-2 to TRBJ2-5; D unresolved. Trimming pared 5 bases from V and 1 base from J, leaving 8 bases between. The CDR3 contains 13 residues. Germline CDR1 is SGHTA and CDR2 is FQGNSA. The CDR3 DNA reads as TGTGCCAGCAGCCCCGCTCCCCAAGAGACCCAGTACTTC. Its protein is CASSPAPQETQYF.

In this sample, this clone turned up once. This chain links TRBV27 with TRBJ2-5; 8 positions match TRBD2. After removal of 3 bases from V and 7 bases from J, the junction contained 13 bases not matched to a gene. The germline CDR1 and CDR2 sequences are MNHEY and SMNVEV (reference sequence). This CDR3 is built from 16 residues. DNA for the CDR3: TGTGCCAGCAGTTTCGGCGGCGGGGGGACGGTTGGGACCCAGTACTTC. Translating it yields CASSFGGGGTVGTQYF.

The chain uses TRBV2 and TRBJ1-6, with D hard to call. V was shortened by 7 bases and J by 1 base, with 11 bases between the two germline ends. The CDR3 has 15 amino acids. The germline gives CDR1 SNHLY, CDR2 FYNNEI. The CDR3 DNA reads TGTGCCAGCAAATCTTGGGGTTCCTATAATTCACCCCTCCACTTT. It encodes CASKSWGSYNSPLHF.

This sequence joins TRBV27 and TRBJ2-2; D remains unclear. The V gene's germline CDR1 is MNHEY and CDR2 SMNVEV (reference sequence). Trimming pared 3 bases from V and 5 bases from J, leaving 7 bases between. The CDR3 loop spans 13 amino acids. CDR3 in amino acids: CASSFWETGELFF. DNA for the CDR3: TGTGCCAGCAGTTTTTGGGAAACCGGGGAGCTGTTTTTT.

This chain links TRBV5-5 with TRBJ1-4; perhaps TRBD1 as D (6 bases). Germline assignment: CDR1 SGHKS and CDR2 YYEKEE (reference sequence). Trimming shortened V by 2 bases and J by 3 bases, and 14 bases separated the two germline ends. CDR3 size: 16 residues. Here the CDR3 DNA reads TGTGCCAGCAGCTTCGAATCGGACAGAGCTAATGAAAAACTGTTTTTT. Its protein product is CASSFESDRANEKLFF.

The J gene is TRBJ1-6, the V gene TRBV6-4; no clear D gene. The CDR3 spans 15 residues. V dropped 0 bases and J dropped 9 bases, with 12 bases sitting between them. Germline values: CDR1 MRHNA, CDR2 SNTAGT. CDR3 protein: CASSDSMDGGSPLHF. The CDR3 region has the DNA TGTGCCAGCAGTGACTCAATGGATGGCGGTTCACCCCTCCACTTT.

J is TRBJ2-1 and V is TRBV4-1, with TRBD2 as a possible D gene (5 bases). The CDR3 covers 14 residues. Germline V gene sequence: CDR1 MGHRA, CDR2 YSYEKL. The ends were cut back, 4 bases at V and 7 bases at J, with 14 bases in the middle. CDR3 in amino acids: CASSLTGINNEQFF. The CDR3 DNA reads as TGCGCCAGCAGCCTTACCGGGATTAATAATGAGCAGTTCTTC.

The chain employs TRBV5-1 and TRBJ1-1; D is unclear. V was shortened by 4 bases and J by 0 bases, with 7 bases between the two germline ends. This CDR3 is built from 13 residues. Germline CDR1 and CDR2: SGHRS and YFSETQ. The CDR3 loop reads CASSPTLNTEAFF. CDR3 DNA: TGCGCCAGCAGCCCCACCTTGAACACTGAAGCTTTCTTT.